Each of the 20 T cell receptor beta chains below was sequenced from the same sample in a study of blood T cell repertoires in COVID-19. The repertoire was sequenced with immunoSEQ multiplex PCR; TCRdb's copy has only in-frame clones and lacks some. Of 71,000 or so clones listed, about nine tenths are singletons. Sequencing input: peripheral blood. The source of these receptors is a woman aged 18-35 years with acute or convalescent COVID-19.

This sequence joins TRBV4-1 and TRBJ1-6, with D tentatively TRBD1 (5 bases). The CDR3 contains 18 residues. Germline-derived CDR1 and CDR2 are MGHRA and YSYEKL. V was clipped by 0 bases and J by 0 bases, with 12 bases between them. The CDR3: CASSQEYRQNSYNSPLHF. In DNA form, the CDR3 reads TGCGCCAGCAGCCAAGAGTACAGGCAAAACTCCTATAATTCACCCCTCCACTTT.

The rearrangement joins TRBV30 to TRBJ2-5, with 12 positions matching TRBD2. V trimming: 2 bases; J trimming: 2 bases; junction bases outside the gene matches: 15. The CDR3 is made up of 19 amino acids. The germline CDR1 and CDR2 sequences are GTSNPN and SVGIG (reference sequence). The CDR3 sequence is CAWSPVPSGRALRQETQYF. CDR3 nucleotide sequence: TGTGCCTGGAGTCCCGTCCCTAGCGGGAGGGCCTTGAGGCAAGAGACCCAGTACTTC.

The genes are TRBV2 and TRBJ2-2, with a weak D call TRBD2 (6 bases). Germline CDR1 reads SNHLY; CDR2 reads FYNNEI. Trimming took 6 bases from V and 6 from J, leaving 14 bases between them. The CDR3 is made up of 14 amino acids. CDR3 region: CASRNWGEPGELFF. CDR3 sequence (DNA): TGTGCCAGCAGAAACTGGGGGGAGCCCGGGGAGCTGTTTTTT.

The chain couples TRBV18 to TRBJ2-1; 12 bases match TRBD2. With 6 bases clipped from V and 2 bases from J, the junction kept 11 bases outside the gene matches. This CDR3 is 18 amino acids long. Germline V CDR1 and CDR2: KGHSH, LQKENI. The CDR3 DNA reads as TGTGCCAGCTCGCCCCCTAGCGGGGGGGCGTTCACCTACAATGAGCAGTTCTTC. This codes for CASSPPSGGAFTYNEQFF.

V usage is TRBV5-4 and J usage is TRBJ1-2, with no clear D. This CDR3 is 15 amino acids long. V was trimmed by 1 base and J by 2 bases, leaving 12 bases between them. CDR1 is SGHNT, CDR2 YYREEE, per germline (reference sequence). The CDR3 nucleotides read TGTGCCAGCAGCTTGAAGCGGGTACAGAACTATGGCTACACCTTC. Residues: CASSLKRVQNYGYTF.

The chain couples TRBV12-3 or TRBV12-4 to TRBJ2-7; TRBD2 might be the D (6 bases). This CDR3 spans 12 amino acids. V was cut by 6 bases and J by 5 bases, with 11 bases left in between. CDR3 DNA sequence: TGTGCCAGCAGCGAGGGAGGCCACGAGCAGTACTTC. Its translation is CASSEGGHEQYF.

The rearrangement uses TRBV5-8 and TRBJ2-7, with TRBD1 matching over 11 bases. The junction had 6 bases not matched to a gene; V was cut back by 1 base and J by 6 bases. Germline V gives CDR1 SGHTS, CDR2 YDEGEE. This CDR3 is 15 amino acids long. CDR3 DNA sequence: TGTGCCAGCAGCTTGCGGACAGGGGGCTTCGGCGAGCAGTACTTC. Its protein product is CASSLRTGGFGEQYF.

This chain joins TRBV5-1 and TRBJ2-7; 9 bases line up with TRBD1. CDR1 SGHRS and CDR2 YFSETQ come from the germline V gene. There are 15 residues in the CDR3. The trim removed 4 bases at V and 4 bases at J, leaving 9 bases unmatched. CDR3 nucleotide sequence: TGCGCCAGCAGCCCCCGGACAGGGGAGGTTTACGAGCAGTACTTC. Protein: CASSPRTGEVYEQYF.

The chain joins TRBV4-1 to TRBJ1-3; D remains unclear. This CDR3 contains 16 residues. Trimming stripped 4 bases from V and 4 bases from J, with 17 bases between. Germline V lookup: CDR1 MGHRA, CDR2 YSYEKL. CDR3 in amino acids: CASSRGNAPVGNTIYF. CDR3 nucleotides: TGCGCCAGCAGCCGAGGCAACGCTCCGGTAGGAAACACCATATATTTT.

The chain joins TRBV12-3 or TRBV12-4 to TRBJ1-1, with D possibly TRBD1 on 6 matching bases. The CDR3 contains 13 residues. Trimming took off 4 bases at V and 4 bases at J, with 10 bases between the two ends. This CDR3 reads CASSYREPTEAFF. The CDR3, as DNA: TGTGCCAGCAGTTACAGGGAGCCCACTGAAGCTTTCTTT.

The gene calls are TRBV3-1 (or the pseudogene TRBV3-2) and TRBJ2-1, with a tentative D call TRBD2 (5 bases). The V gene's germline CDR1 is LGHDT and CDR2 YNNKEL (reference sequence). The CDR3 sequence is 14 residues long. The V end lost 1 base, the J end lost 6 bases, and 10 bases lay between the germline ends. The CDR3 sequence is CASSQAYGGNEQFF. The CDR3 region has the DNA TGTGCCAGCAGCCAAGCCTACGGAGGCAATGAGCAGTTCTTC.

This clone was seen a single time. This chain links TRBV15 with TRBJ2-3; 8 bases map to TRBD1. The CDR3 spans 16 residues. Germline-derived CDR1 and CDR2 are LNHNV and YYDKDF (reference sequence). After removal of 2 bases from V and 3 bases from J, the junction contained 7 bases not matched to a gene. The CDR3: CATSRPGTGLTDTQYF. The CDR3 DNA follows: TGTGCCACCAGCAGACCCGGGACAGGATTAACAGATACGCAGTATTTT.

The chain combines TRBV5-1 with TRBJ2-1, with 8 positions matching TRBD1. CDR1 and CDR2 (germline): SGHRS, YFSETQ. Unmatched junction bases numbered 13, after V lost 4 bases and J lost 4 bases. The CDR3 consists of 17 residues. The CDR3 DNA sequence: TGCGCCAGCAGCCGGACACCTTCCCAGGGGGCTTACAATGAGCAGTTCTTC. This gives the protein CASSRTPSQGAYNEQFF.

This clone turned up a few times. The chain carries TRBV29-1 and TRBJ2-7; D may be TRBD1 (6 bases). V was trimmed by 4 bases and J by 3 bases, leaving 7 bases between them. The CDR3 runs to 11 residues. The germline gives CDR1 SQVTM, CDR2 ANQGSEA. Written as DNA, the CDR3 is TGCAGCGTTGGACAGGACTACGAGCAGTACTTC. Translation gives CSVGQDYEQYF.

CDR3 sequence: CASSLGQVQETQYF. The CDR3 DNA is TGTGCCAGCAGCTTAGGGCAGGTACAAGAGACCCAGTACTTC. This sequence joins TRBV7-6 and TRBJ2-5; no clear D gene. The germline V and J ends were trimmed by 1 base and 2 bases, with 8 bases remaining between them. Germline loops: CDR1 SGHVS, CDR2 FNYEAQ. The CDR3 runs to 14 residues.

The V and J genes are TRBV29-1 and TRBJ2-3; 11 bases align to TRBD2. V lost 7 bases, J lost 0 bases, and 6 bases stayed unmatched. This CDR3 has 15 residues. Germline lookup yields CDR1 SQVTM and CDR2 ANQGSEA. Here the CDR3 reads CSATVAGGSTDTQYF. The CDR3 bases are TGCAGCGCCACCGTAGCGGGGGGGAGCACAGATACGCAGTATTTT.

This chain links TRBV6-1 with TRBJ2-1, with a tentative D call TRBD1 (6 bases). The CDR3 loop spans 16 amino acids. Trimming shortened V by 3 bases and J by 7 bases, and 19 bases separated the two germline ends. Germline V CDR1 and CDR2: MNHNS, SASEGT. The CDR3 sequence is CASSDPLDSLPNEQFF. The DNA for the CDR3 is TGTGCCAGCAGTGACCCCCTGGACAGCCTACCTAATGAGCAGTTCTTC.

The CDR3 DNA reads as TGTGCCTGGAGTACCCCGGGCGGGGGCAGGGGCTATGGCTACACCTTC. This sequence encodes CAWSTPGGGRGYGYTF. The rearrangement joins TRBV30 to TRBJ1-2, with D tentatively TRBD1 (6 bases). Per the germline V gene, CDR1 is GTSNPN and CDR2 is SVGIG (reference sequence). The CDR3 loop spans 16 amino acids. V lost 2 bases and J lost 4, with 20 bases in between. The full variable domain, rest sourced from reference TRBV30 and TRBJ1-2, is SQTIHQWPATLVQPVGSPLSLECTVEGTSNPNLYWYRQAAGRGLQLLFYSVGIGQISSEVPQNLSASRPQDRQFILSSKKLLLSDSGFYLCAWSTPGGGRGYGYTFGSGTRLTVV.

The CDR3 DNA follows: TGTGCCAGCAGCCACGCACTAGCGGGTTCCACCTACGAGCAGTACTTC. Amino acid sequence: CASSHALAGSTYEQYF. V gene TRBV7-2 combines with J gene TRBJ2-7, with 9 bases fitting TRBD2. V lost 5 bases to trimming and J lost 2 bases; unmatched junction nucleotides: 10. The CDR3 sequence is 16 residues long. Per the germline V gene, CDR1 is SGHTA and CDR2 is FQGNSA.

The CDR3 loop is CASSRLAGDAYNEQFF. The CDR3 bases are TGTGCCAGCAGTAGACTAGCGGGAGATGCCTACAATGAGCAGTTCTTC. The chain recombines TRBV6-2 or TRBV6-3 with TRBJ2-1; TRBD2 matches 12 bases. The ends lost 5 bases at V and 2 bases at J; junction bases unmatched: 4. CDR1 is MNHEY, CDR2 SVGEGT, per germline. CDR3 length: 16 amino acids.